What follows describes a single TCR beta chain. Antigen: not known. Quantitative 5'-RACE with molecular barcodes produced the TCR beta libraries. TCRdb re-derived calls from the 5' RACE reads in MiXCR, one entry per CDR3 protein. The sample yields fewer than 500,000 distinct CDR3 sequences, around 24% seen once. This entry is derived from a study of CD8 T cells in ankylosing spondylitis. The CDR3 contains 14 residues. V shed 2 bases and J shed 3 bases, with 12 bases lying between them. CDR1 is DFQATT and CDR2 is SNEGSKA in the germline V gene (reference sequence). Study-wide points: Disease-linked clones bore a CD8+ phenotype and were relatively rare in peripheral blood. What seemed typical of ankylosing spondylitis blood was a TCR beta motif built from several highly homologous variants. Enrichment of disease-linked clones was reportedly significant in matched ankylosing spondylitis synovial fluid.

The genes are TRBV20-1 and TRBJ2-3, with D possibly matching TRBD2 (6 bases). The TCR originated in a male donor with ankylosing spondylitis. The sequencing input was blood, either unsorted or a sorted T cell fraction (not recorded which). The CDR3 is CSARPAGLTDTQYF. CDR3 DNA: TGCAGTGCTAGACCGGCGGGGCTAACAGATACGCAGTATTTT.